One and the same sample provided the 19 T cell receptor beta chains below, sequenced in a study of blood T cells in healthy people across ages. For the second PCR, which ran for 7 to 11 cycles, a sample-barcoded 5' primer and a J-beta primer mix were used. TCRdb itself ran the 5' RACE reads through MiXCR, one entry per CDR3 protein. Counted here are approximately 800,000 distinct CDR3 sequences, about 62% occurring once; the ten biggest clones make up roughly 20%. The sample taken for sequencing was blood. All receptors come from a man younger than 40 in good health.

The chain uses TRBV19 and TRBJ2-7, with D possibly being TRBD1 (5 bases). The CDR3 loop spans 13 amino acids. The V end lost 4 bases, the J end lost 5 bases, and 12 bases lay between the germline ends. Germline values: CDR1 LNHDA, CDR2 SQIVND (reference sequence). This CDR3 is CASSTQGSNEQYF. CDR3 DNA sequence: TGTGCCAGTAGTACCCAGGGCTCAAACGAGCAGTACTTC.

Points on this clonotype: One junction end disagrees with the germline gene, perhaps due to a read error. V gene TRBV7-2 combines with J gene TRBJ2-2; perhaps TRBD2 as D (6 bases). The CDR3 is made up of 16 amino acids. Germline values: CDR1 SGHTA, CDR2 FQGNSA. The CDR3 sequence is CAISLSMAGSGGELFF. CDR3 bases: TGTGCCATCAGCTTGTCAATGGCGGGATCGGGCGGGGAGCTGTTTTTT.

V and J are TRBV20-1 and TRBJ2-5, with D possibly matching TRBD2 (6 bases). V was clipped by 5 bases and J by 5 bases, with 15 bases between them. The CDR3 contains 13 residues. Germline V gene lookup returns CDR1 DFQATT and CDR2 SNEGSKA (reference sequence). The chain's CDR3 is CSARYGGRETQYF. DNA for the CDR3: TGCAGTGCTCGCTACGGGGGTAGGGAGACCCAGTACTTC.

J is TRBJ2-1 and V is TRBV28; 8 nucleotides match TRBD2. The CDR3 has 15 amino acids. J lost 8 bases, V lost 3 bases, and 9 bases had no gene match. Looked up from germline, CDR1 is MDHEN and CDR2 is SYDVKM. Written as DNA, the CDR3 is TGTGCCAGCAGTTTGAGTCAAACGGGAGGGCATGAGCAGTTCTTC. Its protein is CASSLSQTGGHEQFF. The whole variable domain, filled in from reference TRBV28 and TRBJ2-1, reads DVKVTQSSRYLVKRTGEKVFLECVQDMDHENMFWYRQDPGLGLRLIYFSYDVKMKEKGDIPEGYSVSREKKERFSLILESASTNQTSMYLCASSLSQTGGHEQFFGPGTRLTVL.

This chain uses TRBV24-1 with TRBJ2-1; D is uncertain. Per the germline V gene, CDR1 is KGHDR and CDR2 is SFDVKD. The CDR3 is 11 amino acids. The V end was cut by 7 bases, the J end by 15 bases, with 15 bases between. CDR3 amino acids: CATRVDEYGFF. For the CDR3, the DNA is TGTGCCACCAGGGTCGATGAGTATGGGTTCTTC.

V gene TRBV20-1 combines with J gene TRBJ2-1; 11 bases are a match to TRBD2. V was clipped by 1 base and J by 7 bases; unmatched bases: 3. The CDR3 length is 14 residues. Germline V lookup: CDR1 DFQATT, CDR2 SNEGSKA (reference sequence). The DNA of the CDR3 is TGCAGTGCTAGAGGTAGCGGGGGGGTAAATGAGCAGTTCTTC. Translating gives CSARGSGGVNEQFF.

The CDR3 spells CASSRDGTGGRAFF. CDR3 in DNA: TGCGCCAGCAGCCGGGACGGGACAGGGGGACGCGCTTTCTTT. The chain carries TRBV5-1 and TRBJ1-1, with 11 bases aligning to TRBD1. V lost 4 bases and J lost 11; bases outside the gene matches: 10. CDR3 length: 14 residues. Germline V gene sequence: CDR1 SGHRS, CDR2 YFSETQ.

J is TRBJ2-4 and V is TRBV29-1; 14 bases are a match to TRBD2. V trimming: 4 bases; J trimming: 1 base; junction bases outside the gene matches: 15. Germline assignment: CDR1 SQVTM and CDR2 ANQGSEA. The CDR3 consists of 20 residues. The DNA of the CDR3 is TGCAGCGTTGCTGGATTGGGACTAGCGGGAGAATGGGGGGCCAAAAACATTCAGTACTTC. It codes for CSVAGLGLAGEWGAKNIQYF.

The rearrangement links TRBV3-1 to TRBJ1-6; no clear D. V shed 1 base and J shed 8 bases, with 3 bases lying between them. From germline, CDR1 is LGHDT and CDR2 YNNKEL (reference sequence). This CDR3 region has 12 residues. The CDR3: CASSQGYSPLHF. In DNA, the CDR3 is TGTGCCAGCAGCCAAGGGTATTCACCCCTCCACTTT.

The chain is built from TRBV3-1 and TRBJ2-1; D might be TRBD2 (5 bases). Germline-derived CDR1 and CDR2 are LGHDT and YNNKEL (reference sequence). This CDR3 spans 14 amino acids. V lost 4 bases, J lost 10 bases, and 17 bases lay in between. CDR3: CASSRSGSPIEQFF. The CDR3 DNA reads as TGTGCCAGCAGCCGCTCGGGGAGCCCCATCGAGCAGTTCTTC.

Here the CDR3 reads CASSLGIAGATGELFF. CDR3 DNA sequence: TGTGCCAGCAGTTTAGGGATAGCGGGGGCGACCGGGGAGCTGTTTTTT. The chain uses TRBV27 and TRBJ2-2, with 9 bases aligning to TRBD2. This CDR3 contains 16 residues. CDR1 and CDR2 from the germline V gene are MNHEY and SMNVEV (reference sequence). J lost 5 bases, V lost 2 bases, and 6 bases had no gene match.

This sequence joins TRBV20-1 and TRBJ2-4; tentatively, D is TRBD1 (8 bases). The better agreement between TRBJ2-7 and the DNA end casts doubt on the J call. The CDR3 is 13 amino acids. In germline, CDR1 is DFQATT, CDR2 SNEGSKA (reference sequence). The CDR3 protein is CSAASGQGYEQYF. CDR3 in DNA: TGCAGTGCCGCTAGCGGACAGGGCTACGAGCAGTACTTC.

The chain recombines TRBV6-1 with TRBJ2-3; D is perhaps TRBD1 (6 bases). Per germline, CDR1 MNHNS and CDR2 SASEGT. V shed 8 bases and J shed 1 base, with 10 bases lying between them. The CDR3 covers 13 residues. CDR3 DNA sequence: TGTGCCAGCGTCAGGGGTCGCACAGATACGCAGTATTTT. Translating it yields CASVRGRTDTQYF.

The rearrangement uses TRBV29-1 and TRBJ2-7; possibly TRBD1 or TRBD2 for D (6 bases each). Looked up from germline, CDR1 is SQVTM and CDR2 is ANQGSEA. There are 11 residues in the CDR3. V was shortened by 7 bases and J by 8 bases, with 15 bases between the two germline ends. CDR3 residues: CSARWGAKQYF. The CDR3 DNA follows: TGCAGCGCCCGTTGGGGGGCGAAGCAGTACTTC.

This chain joins TRBV3-1 and TRBJ1-1; D is unresolved. The CDR3 contains 14 residues. CDR1 and CDR2 (germline): LGHDT, YNNKEL (reference sequence). Trimming took off 2 bases at V and 1 base at J, with 8 bases between the two ends. For the CDR3, the DNA is TGTGCCAGCAGCCAAACCCTAGAGAACACTGAAGCTTTCTTT. As protein: CASSQTLENTEAFF. The full variable domain, in which reference TRBV3-1 and TRBJ1-1 provide the parts outside the CDR3, is DTAVSQTPKYLVTQMGNDKSIKCEQNLGHDTMYWYKQDSKKFLKIMFSYNNKELIINETVPNRFSPKSPDKAHLNLHINSLELGDSAVYFCASSQTLENTEAFFGQGTRLTVV.

The chain couples TRBV18 to TRBJ2-2; D unresolved. This CDR3 comprises 16 residues. Trimming shortened V by 2 bases and J by 6 bases, and 16 bases separated the two germline ends. Germline V gene lookup returns CDR1 KGHSH and CDR2 LQKENI. The CDR3 loop reads CASSPIPADNAGELFF. CDR3 sequence (DNA): TGTGCCAGCTCACCAATACCGGCTGATAACGCCGGGGAGCTGTTTTTT.

This clonotype has a handful of counts. This chain uses TRBV4-2 with TRBJ2-1; D not certain. The CDR3 is 15 residues long. Germline V gene data show CDR1 as LGHNA and CDR2 as YNFKEQ. Deletions cut 3 bases from V and 1 base from J, with 10 bases between. CDR3 region: CASSQNSMSYNEQFF. CDR3 nucleotides: TGTGCCAGCAGCCAGAACAGTATGTCCTACAATGAGCAGTTCTTC.

This clonotype is a singleton in its sample. The chain couples TRBV28 to TRBJ2-7; tentative D call: TRBD2 (5 bases). Germline V gene data show CDR1 as MDHEN and CDR2 as SYDVKM. This CDR3 has 13 amino acids. V was trimmed by 7 bases and J by 6 bases, leaving 16 bases between them. CDR3 amino acids: CASNPWSGIEQYF. Here the CDR3 DNA reads TGTGCCAGCAACCCGTGGTCGGGGATCGAGCAGTACTTC.

The CDR3 region has the DNA TGTGCCAGCAGCTTAAAGCCGGTCGGAGGGGGCGCGAATGAAAAACTGTTTTTT. This encodes CASSLKPVGGGANEKLFF. V usage is TRBV7-3 and J usage is TRBJ1-4; 7 bases are a match to TRBD1. The V segment lost 1 base and the J segment 5 bases; nucleotides outside the gene matches: 13. CDR3 length equals 18 residues. Per the germline V gene, CDR1 is SGHTA and CDR2 is FQGTGA.